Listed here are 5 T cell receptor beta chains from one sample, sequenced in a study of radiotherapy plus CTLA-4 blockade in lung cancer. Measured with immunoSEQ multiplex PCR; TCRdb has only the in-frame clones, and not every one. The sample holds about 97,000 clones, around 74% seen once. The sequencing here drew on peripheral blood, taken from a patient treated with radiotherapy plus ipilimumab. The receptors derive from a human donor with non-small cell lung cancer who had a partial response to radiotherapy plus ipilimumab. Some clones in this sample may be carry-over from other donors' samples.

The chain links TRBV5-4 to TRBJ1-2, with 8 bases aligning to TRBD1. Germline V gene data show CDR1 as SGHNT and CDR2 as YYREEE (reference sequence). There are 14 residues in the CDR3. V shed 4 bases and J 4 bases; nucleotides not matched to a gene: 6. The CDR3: CASSPGQVLYGYTF. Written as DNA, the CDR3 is TGTGCCAGCAGCCCGGGACAGGTCCTCTATGGCTACACCTTC.

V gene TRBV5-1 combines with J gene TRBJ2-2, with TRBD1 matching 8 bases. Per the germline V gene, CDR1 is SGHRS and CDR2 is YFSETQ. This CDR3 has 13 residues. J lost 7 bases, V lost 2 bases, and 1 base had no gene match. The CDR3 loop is CASSLQGDGELFF. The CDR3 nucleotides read TGCGCCAGCAGCTTACAGGGGGACGGGGAGCTGTTTTTT.

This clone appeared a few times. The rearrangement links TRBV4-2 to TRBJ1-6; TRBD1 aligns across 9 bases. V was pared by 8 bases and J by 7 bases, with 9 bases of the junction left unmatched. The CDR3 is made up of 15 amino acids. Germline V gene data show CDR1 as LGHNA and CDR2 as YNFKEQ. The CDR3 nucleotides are TGTGCCAGCCACCGCGGGACAGGGAGCAATTCACCCCTCCACTTT. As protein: CASHRGTGSNSPLHF.

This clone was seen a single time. The CDR3 region has the DNA TGTGCCAGCACCCTCCAGGCCTTTAACTATGGCTACACCTTC. Its translation: CASTLQAFNYGYTF. This rearrangement joins TRBV28 to TRBJ1-2; D not certain. CDR1 is MDHEN and CDR2 is SYDVKM in the germline V gene. The CDR3 spans 14 residues. The V end lost 7 bases, the J end lost 1 base, and 13 bases lay between the germline ends.

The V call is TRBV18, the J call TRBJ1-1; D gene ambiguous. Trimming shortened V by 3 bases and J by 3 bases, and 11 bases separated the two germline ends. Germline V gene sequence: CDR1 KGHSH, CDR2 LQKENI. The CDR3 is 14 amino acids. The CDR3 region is CASSPEGMDTEAFF. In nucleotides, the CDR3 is TGTGCCAGCTCACCCGAGGGTATGGACACTGAAGCTTTCTTT.